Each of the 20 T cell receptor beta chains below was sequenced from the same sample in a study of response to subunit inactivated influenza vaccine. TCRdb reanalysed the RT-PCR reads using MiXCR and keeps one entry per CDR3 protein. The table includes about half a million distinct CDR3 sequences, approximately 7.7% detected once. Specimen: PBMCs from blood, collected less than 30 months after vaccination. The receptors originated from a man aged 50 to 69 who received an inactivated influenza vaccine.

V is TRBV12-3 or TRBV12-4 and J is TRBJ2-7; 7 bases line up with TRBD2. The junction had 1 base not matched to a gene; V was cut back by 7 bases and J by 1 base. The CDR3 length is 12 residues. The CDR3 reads CASMGGSYEQYF. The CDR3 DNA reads TGTGCCAGCATGGGAGGGTCCTACGAGCAGTACTTC.

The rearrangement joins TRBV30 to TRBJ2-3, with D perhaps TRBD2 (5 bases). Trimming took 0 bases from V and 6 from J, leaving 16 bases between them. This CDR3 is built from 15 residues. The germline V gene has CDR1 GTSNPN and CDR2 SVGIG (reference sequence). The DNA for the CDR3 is TGTGCCTGGAGTGTACGGGGTATTAGCAAGGATACGCAGTATTTT. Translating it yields CAWSVRGISKDTQYF.

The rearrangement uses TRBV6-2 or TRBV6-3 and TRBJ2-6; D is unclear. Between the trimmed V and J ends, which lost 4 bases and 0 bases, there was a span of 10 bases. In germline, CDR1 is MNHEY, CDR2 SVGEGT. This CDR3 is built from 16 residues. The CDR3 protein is CASSFRTYSGANVLTF. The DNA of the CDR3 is TGTGCCAGCAGTTTCCGGACGTACTCTGGGGCCAACGTCCTGACTTTC.

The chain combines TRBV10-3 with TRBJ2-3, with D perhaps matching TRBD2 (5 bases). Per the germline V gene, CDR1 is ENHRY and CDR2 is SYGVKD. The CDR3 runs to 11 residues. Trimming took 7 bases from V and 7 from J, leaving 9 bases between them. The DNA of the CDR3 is TGTGCCATCACGGACGGGAATACGCAGTATTTT. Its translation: CAITDGNTQYF.

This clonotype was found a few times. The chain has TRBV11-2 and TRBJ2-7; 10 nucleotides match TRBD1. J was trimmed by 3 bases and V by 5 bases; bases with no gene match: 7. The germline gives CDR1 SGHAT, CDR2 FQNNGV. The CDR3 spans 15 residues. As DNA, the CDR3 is TGTGCCAGCAGCCGACCAGGGGACAGGGGCTACGAGCAGTACTTC. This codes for CASSRPGDRGYEQYF.

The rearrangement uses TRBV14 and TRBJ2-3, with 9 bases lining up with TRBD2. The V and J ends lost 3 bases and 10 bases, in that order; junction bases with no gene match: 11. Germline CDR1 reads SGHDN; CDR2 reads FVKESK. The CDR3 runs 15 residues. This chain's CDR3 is CASSQPGTSSSSQYF. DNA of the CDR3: TGTGCCAGCAGCCAGCCCGGGACTAGCTCTTCGTCGCAGTATTTT.

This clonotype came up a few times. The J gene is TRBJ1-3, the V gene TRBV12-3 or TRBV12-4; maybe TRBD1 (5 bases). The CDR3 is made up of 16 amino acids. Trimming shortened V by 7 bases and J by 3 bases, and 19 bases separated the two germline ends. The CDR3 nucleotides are TGTGCCAGCACTCTGGGGGGATCGCGTTTTGGAAACACCATATATTTT. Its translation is CASTLGGSRFGNTIYF.

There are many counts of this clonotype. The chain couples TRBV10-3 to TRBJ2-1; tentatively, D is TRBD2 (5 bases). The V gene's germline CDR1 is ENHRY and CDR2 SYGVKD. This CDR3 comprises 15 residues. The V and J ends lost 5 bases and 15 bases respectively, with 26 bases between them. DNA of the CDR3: TGTGCCATCAGTAATCCCGGGTCTAGAAAAGGGAGTCCGTTCTTC. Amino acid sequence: CAISNPGSRKGSPFF.

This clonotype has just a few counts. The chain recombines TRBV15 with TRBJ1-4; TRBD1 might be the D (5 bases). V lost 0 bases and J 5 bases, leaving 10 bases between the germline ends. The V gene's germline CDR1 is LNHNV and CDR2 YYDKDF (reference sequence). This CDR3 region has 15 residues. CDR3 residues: CATSRDRAANEKLFF. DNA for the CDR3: TGTGCCACCAGCAGAGACAGGGCGGCCAATGAAAAACTGTTTTTT.

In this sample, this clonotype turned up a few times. The CDR3 loop reads CASTFRDRGTYEQYF. The CDR3 nucleotides are TGTGCCAGCACCTTCCGGGACAGGGGAACCTACGAGCAGTACTTC. The rearrangement uses TRBV6-1 and TRBJ2-7; 10 nucleotides line up with TRBD1. CDR3 size: 15 residues. In germline, CDR1 is MNHNS, CDR2 SASEGT. Trimming removed 7 bases from V and 2 bases from J; junction bases left unmatched: 8.

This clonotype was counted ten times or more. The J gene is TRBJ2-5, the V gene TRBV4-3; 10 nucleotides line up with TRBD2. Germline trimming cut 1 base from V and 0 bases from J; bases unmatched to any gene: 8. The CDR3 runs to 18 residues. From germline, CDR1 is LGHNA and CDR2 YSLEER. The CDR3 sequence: CASSQVLAGGPYQETQYF. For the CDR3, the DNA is TGCGCCAGCAGCCAAGTTTTAGCGGGGGGACCGTACCAAGAGACCCAGTACTTC.

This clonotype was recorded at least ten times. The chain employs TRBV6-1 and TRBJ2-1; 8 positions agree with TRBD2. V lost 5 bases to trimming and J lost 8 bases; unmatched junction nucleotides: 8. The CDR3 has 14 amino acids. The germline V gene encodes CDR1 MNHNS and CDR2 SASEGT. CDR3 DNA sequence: TGTGCCAGCAGTAGCCGGGAGGGCCCCCATGAGCAGTTCTTC. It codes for CASSSREGPHEQFF.

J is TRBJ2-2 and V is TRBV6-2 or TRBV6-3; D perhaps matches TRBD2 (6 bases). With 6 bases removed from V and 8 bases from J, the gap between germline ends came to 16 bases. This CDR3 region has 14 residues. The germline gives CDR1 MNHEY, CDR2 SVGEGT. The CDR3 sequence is CASRRTGAAGELFF. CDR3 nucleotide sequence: TGTGCCAGCAGGCGAACGGGAGCGGCTGGGGAGCTGTTTTTT.

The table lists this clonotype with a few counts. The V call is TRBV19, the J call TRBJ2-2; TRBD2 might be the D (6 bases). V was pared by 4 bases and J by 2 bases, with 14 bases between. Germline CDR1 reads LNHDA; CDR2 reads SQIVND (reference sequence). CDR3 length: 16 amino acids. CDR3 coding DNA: TGTGCCAGTAGTAGCTGGAGGGTCCCTAACACCGGGGAGCTGTTTTTT. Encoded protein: CASSSWRVPNTGELFF.

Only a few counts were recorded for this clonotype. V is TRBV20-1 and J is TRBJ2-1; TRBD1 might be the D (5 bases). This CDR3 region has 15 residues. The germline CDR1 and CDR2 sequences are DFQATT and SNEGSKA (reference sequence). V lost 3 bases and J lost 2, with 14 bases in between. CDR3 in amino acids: CSASIRKGPYNEQFF. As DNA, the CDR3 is TGCAGTGCTAGTATTCGGAAGGGGCCCTACAATGAGCAGTTCTTC.

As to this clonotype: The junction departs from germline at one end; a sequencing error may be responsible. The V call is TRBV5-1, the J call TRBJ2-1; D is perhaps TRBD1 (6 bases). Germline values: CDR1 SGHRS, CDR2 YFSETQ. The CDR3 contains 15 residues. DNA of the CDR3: TGCGCCCGCAGCGCCTGGTCAGGGGCCCACAATGAGCAGTTCTTC. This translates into CARSAWSGAHNEQFF.

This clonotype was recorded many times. CDR3 nucleotides: TGTGCCAGCAGCTTAACTTCGACTAGCGGGGGCGCAGATACGCAGTATTTT. This codes for CASSLTSTSGGADTQYF. This chain uses TRBV7-2 with TRBJ2-3; 12 nucleotides line up with TRBD2. Germline V lookup: CDR1 SGHTA, CDR2 FQGNSA. This CDR3 spans 17 amino acids. J gave up 4 bases and V 2 bases, and 7 bases lay outside the gene matches.

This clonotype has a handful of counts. This CDR3 reads CASSLMTSGGYNEQFF. CDR3 DNA sequence: TGCGCCAGCAGCTTGATGACTAGCGGGGGGTACAATGAGCAGTTCTTC. The chain joins TRBV5-1 to TRBJ2-1, with TRBD2 matching over 13 bases. CDR1 is SGHRS, CDR2 YFSETQ, per germline. This CDR3 is built from 16 residues. V shed 1 base, J shed 4 bases, and the junction held 2 bases outside the gene matches.

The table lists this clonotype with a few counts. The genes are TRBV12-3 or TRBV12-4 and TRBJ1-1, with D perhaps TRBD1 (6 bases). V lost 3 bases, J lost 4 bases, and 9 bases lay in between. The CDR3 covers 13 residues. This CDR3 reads CASSFAGVTEAFF. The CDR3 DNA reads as TGTGCCAGCAGTTTTGCAGGGGTCACTGAAGCTTTCTTT.

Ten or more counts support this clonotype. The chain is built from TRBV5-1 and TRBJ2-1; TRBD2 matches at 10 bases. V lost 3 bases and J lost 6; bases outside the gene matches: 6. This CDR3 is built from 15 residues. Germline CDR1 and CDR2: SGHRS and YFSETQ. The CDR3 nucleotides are TGCGCCAGCAGCTCGGCTAGCGGGAGTTTCAATGAGCAGTTCTTC. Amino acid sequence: CASSSASGSFNEQFF.